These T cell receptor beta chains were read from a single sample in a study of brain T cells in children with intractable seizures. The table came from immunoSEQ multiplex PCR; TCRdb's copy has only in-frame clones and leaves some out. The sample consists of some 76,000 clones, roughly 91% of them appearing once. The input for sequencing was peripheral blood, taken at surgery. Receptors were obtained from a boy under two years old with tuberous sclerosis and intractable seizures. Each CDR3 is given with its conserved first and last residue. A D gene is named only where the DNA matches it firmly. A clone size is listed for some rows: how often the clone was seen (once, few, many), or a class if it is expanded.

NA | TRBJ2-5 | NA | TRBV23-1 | TGCGCCAGCAGTCAACTCCCGGACTCGTACCAAGAGACCCAGTACTTC | CASSQLPDSYQETQYF
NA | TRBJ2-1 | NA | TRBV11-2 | TGTGCCTCACAACTAGGTGTCTCCTACAATGAGCAGTTCTTC | CASQLGVSYNEQFF
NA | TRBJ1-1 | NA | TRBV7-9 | TGTGCCAGCAGCTTGGGAGGCAGGGGAATTATGAACACTGAAGCTTTCTTT | CASSLGGRGIMNTEAFF
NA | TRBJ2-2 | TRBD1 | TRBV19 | TGTGCCAGTAGTGAGCAAGACAGGGCGGATAACGGGGAGCTGTTTTTT | CASSEQDRADNGELFF
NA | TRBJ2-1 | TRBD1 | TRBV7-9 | TGTGCCAGCAGCTTAGCTACGATCAGGGGGCGGAATGAGCAGTTCTTC | CASSLATIRGRNEQFF
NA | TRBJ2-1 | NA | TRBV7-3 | TGTGCCAGCAGCCCCCGGTCGGGCGACAATGAGCAGTTCTTC | CASSPRSGDNEQFF
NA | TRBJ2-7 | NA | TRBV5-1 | TGCGCCAGCAGCTCGCAAGTAGGGAGCTCCTACGAGCAGTACTTC | CASSSQVGSSYEQYF
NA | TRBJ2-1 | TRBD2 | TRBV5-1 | TGCGCCAGCACCACCCTAGCGGGAGGGTCCGGTGAGCAGTTCTTC | CASTTLAGGSGEQFF
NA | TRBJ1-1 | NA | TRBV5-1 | TGCGCCAGCAGCCCGGGACTGCCGCTGAACACTGAAGCTTTCTTT | CASSPGLPLNTEAFF
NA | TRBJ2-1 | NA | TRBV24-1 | TGTGCCACCTTTGAGGGCGGAGAGCAGTTCTTC | CATFEGGEQFF
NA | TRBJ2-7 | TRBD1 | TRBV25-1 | TGTGCCAGCAGTGTACGGCAGGGGGACTCCTACGAGCAGTACTTC | CASSVRQGDSYEQYF
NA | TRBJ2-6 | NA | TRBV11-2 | TGTGCCAGCAGCTCCGAGATTACAGGGGCCAACGTCCTGACTTTC | CASSSEITGANVLTF
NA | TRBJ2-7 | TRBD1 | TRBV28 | TGTGCCAGCACCTTGGGACAGGGAAGCTCCTACGAGCAGTACTTC | CASTLGQGSSYEQYF
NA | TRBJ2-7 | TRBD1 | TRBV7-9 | TGTGCCAGCAGCTTGACAGGGGGCTCCTACGAGCAGTACTTC | CASSLTGGSYEQYF
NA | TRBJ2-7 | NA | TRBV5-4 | TGTGCCAGCAGCTTGCAGGGGCTCTCCTACGAGCAGTACTTC | CASSLQGLSYEQYF
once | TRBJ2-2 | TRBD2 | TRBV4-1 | TGCGCCAGCAGCCAAGAACTGGGGCTAGCGGGAGGGCGGGGCACCGGGGAGCTGTTTTTT | CASSQELGLAGGRGTGELFF
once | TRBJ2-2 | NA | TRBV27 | TGTGCCAGCAGTTTATCGATTCACGGGGAGCTGTTTTTT | CASSLSIHGELFF
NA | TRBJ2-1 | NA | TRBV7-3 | TGTGCCAGCAGCCGAACGGTCCGGGGGAGCTCCTACAATGAGCAGTTCTTC | CASSRTVRGSSYNEQFF
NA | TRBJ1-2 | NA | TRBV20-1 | TGCAGTGCCCCGAACGGCTACACCTTC | CSAPNGYTF
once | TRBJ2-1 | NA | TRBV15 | TGTGCCACCAGCAGAGACGTTTATCGGAGATCCTCCTACAATGAGCAGTTCTTC | CATSRDVYRRSSYNEQFF
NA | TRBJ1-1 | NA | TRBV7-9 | TGTGCCAGCAGCCCTCTCGGAACCATACCAGGGGAAGCTTTCTTT | CASSPLGTIPGEAFF
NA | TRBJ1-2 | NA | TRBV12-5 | TGTGCTAGTGGTTTGCGGACCGCCTATGGCTACACCTTC | CASGLRTAYGYTF
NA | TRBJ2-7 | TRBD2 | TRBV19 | TGTGCCAGTAGTGACAGTTCTAGCGGGGGCGAGCAGTACTTC | CASSDSSSGGEQYF
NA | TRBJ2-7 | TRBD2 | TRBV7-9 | TGTGCCAGCAGCATTGATATTGGACTAGCGGGGTGGGAGCAGTACTTC | CASSIDIGLAGWEQYF
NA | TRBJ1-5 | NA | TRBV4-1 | TGCGCCAGCAGCCAAGATATGAGCAGGCCAACCCCCAATCAGCCCCAGCATTTT | CASSQDMSRPTPNQPQHF
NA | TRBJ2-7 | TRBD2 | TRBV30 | TGTGCCTGGAACCCTAGCGGGCATGCCTACGAGCAGTACTTC | CAWNPSGHAYEQYF
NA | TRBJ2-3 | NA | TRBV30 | TGTGCCGGGACGAGCACAGATACGCAGTATTTT | CAGTSTDTQYF
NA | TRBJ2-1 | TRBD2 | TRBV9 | TGTGCCAGCAGCGTAGTAGGCGGGGGGGCAGGGAATGAGCAGTTCTTC | CASSVVGGGAGNEQFF
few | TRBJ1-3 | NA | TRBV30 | TGTGCCTGGACCCATGGGGACACCATATATTTT | CAWTHGDTIYF
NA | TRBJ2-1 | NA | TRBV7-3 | TGTGCCAGCAGCTTATCCCCTCCCCAGGGGCGCTACAATGAGCAGTTCTTC | CASSLSPPQGRYNEQFF
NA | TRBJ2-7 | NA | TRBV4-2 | TGTGCCAGCAGCCAAGCCCAGGGTTGGTACGAGCAGTACTTC | CASSQAQGWYEQYF
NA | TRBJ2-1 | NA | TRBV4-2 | TGTGCCAGCAGCCTGCCGGACCTGAGCAATGAGCAGTTCTTC | CASSLPDLSNEQFF
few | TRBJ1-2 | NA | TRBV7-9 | TGTGCCAGCAGCCCAGGCGGGGTAACCCCCGGTGGCTACACCTTC | CASSPGGVTPGGYTF
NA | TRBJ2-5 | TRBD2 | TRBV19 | TGTGCCAGTACACGGGAGGGGGACGAGACCCAGTACTTC | CASTREGDETQYF
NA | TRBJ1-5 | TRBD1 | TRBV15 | TGTGCCACCAGCAGAGATGGGCAGGGGGCGCAGCCCCAGCATTTT | CATSRDGQGAQPQHF
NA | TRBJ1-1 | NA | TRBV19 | TGTGCCAGTTGGGGGACTGAAGCTTTCTTT | CASWGTEAFF
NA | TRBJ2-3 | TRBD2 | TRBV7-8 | TGTGCCAGCAGCTTCATAGGACTAGCGGGATTAGCAGATACGCAGTATTTT | CASSFIGLAGLADTQYF
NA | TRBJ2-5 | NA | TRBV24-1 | TGTGCCACCAGTGATCCCCTCGGCCGTGAAGAGACCCAGTACTTC | CATSDPLGREETQYF
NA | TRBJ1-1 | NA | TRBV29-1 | TGCAGCGTTGAGGCCAAGAACACTGAAGCTTTCTTT | CSVEAKNTEAFF
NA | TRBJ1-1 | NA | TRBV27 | TGTGCCAGCAGTTTCGCCAGGAACACTGAAGCTTTCTTT | CASSFARNTEAFF
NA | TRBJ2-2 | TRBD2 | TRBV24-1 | TGTGCCACCAGTGACCCCACTAGCGGGAGGGCCGCCGGGGAGCTGTTTTTT | CATSDPTSGRAAGELFF
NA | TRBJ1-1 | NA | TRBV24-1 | TGTGCCACCAGTCGAGGGAGGTTAGGAGACACTGAAGCTTTCTTT | CATSRGRLGDTEAFF
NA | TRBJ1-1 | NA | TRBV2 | TGTGCCAGCAGTGGCTGGTCCGAAACTGAAGCTTTCTTT | CASSGWSETEAFF
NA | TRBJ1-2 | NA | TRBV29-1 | TGCAGCGTCCCCGGGCCGCAGGGCTACACCTTC | CSVPGPQGYTF
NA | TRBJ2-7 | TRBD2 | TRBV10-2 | TGCGCCAGCATGTTTAGCGGGAGGTACCACGAGCAGTACTTC | CASMFSGRYHEQYF
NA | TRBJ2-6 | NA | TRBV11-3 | TGTGCCAGCAGCTTGGGAGCGTGGGGCAACTCTGGGGCCAACGTCCTGACTTTC | CASSLGAWGNSGANVLTF
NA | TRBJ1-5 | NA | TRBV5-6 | TGTGCCAGCAGCTTTCTCCAGAGAAATCAGCCCCAGCATTTT | CASSFLQRNQPQHF
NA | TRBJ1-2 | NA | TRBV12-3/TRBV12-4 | TGTGCCAGCAGTTTAAGGACAACTCATGGCTACACCTTC | CASSLRTTHGYTF
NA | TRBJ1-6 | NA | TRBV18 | TGTGCCAGCTCACCGGACGGTAATTCACCCCTCCACTTT | CASSPDGNSPLHF
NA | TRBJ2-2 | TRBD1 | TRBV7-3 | TGTGCCAGCAGGGGACAGGGGGCTCTTGGCGGGGAGCTGTTTTTT | CASRGQGALGGELFF
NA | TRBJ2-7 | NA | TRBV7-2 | TGTGCCAGCAGCTTAGTTGCGGACAGAAGCTACGAGCAGTACTTC | CASSLVADRSYEQYF
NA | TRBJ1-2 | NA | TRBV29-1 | TGCAGCGCTGGGGAGAACTATGGCTACACCTTC | CSAGENYGYTF
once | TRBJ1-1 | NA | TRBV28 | TGTGCCAGCAGTTTATCAGGGCGGGACACTGAAGCTTTCTTT | CASSLSGRDTEAFF
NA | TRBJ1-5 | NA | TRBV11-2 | TGTGCCAGCAGCTTAGAAACGGATAGCAATCAGCCCCAGCATTTT | CASSLETDSNQPQHF
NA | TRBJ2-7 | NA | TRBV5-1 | TGCGCCAGCAGCTTGGGCTACGAGCAGTACTTC | CASSLGYEQYF
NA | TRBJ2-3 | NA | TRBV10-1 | TGCGCCAGCAGTGATGCAGATACGCAGTATTTT | CASSDADTQYF
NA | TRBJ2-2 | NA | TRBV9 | TGTGCCAGCAGCGTAAATAGCGGAGCGAACACCGGGGAGCTGTTTTTT | CASSVNSGANTGELFF